These T cell receptor beta chains were read from a single sample in a study of T cell responses to AZD1222 COVID-19 vaccine. TCRdb keeps only in-frame clones here, not all; method: immunoSEQ multiplex PCR. Altogether approximately 74,000 clones are present, around nine tenths being singletons, with the ten largest covering under 1.5%. Sequencing was performed on peripheral blood, taken 28 days after the second AZD1222 dose. The receptors shown here come from an adult who received the AZD1222 COVID-19 vaccine. Both conserved end residues are part of each CDR3. D genes are given only for firm matches. The size of a clone is reported for some rows only, either as once, few or many, or as a class for expanded clones.

v_gene,j_gene,abundance,d_gene,CDR3aa,CDR3nt
TRBV25-1,TRBJ2-3,NA,NA,CASSELSGNTDTQYF,TGTGCCAGCAGTGAATTATCCGGGAACACAGATACGCAGTATTTT
TRBV2,TRBJ2-1,NA,TRBD2,CASSPLALAGGLNEQFF,TGTGCCAGCAGTCCCCTGGCCCTAGCGGGAGGTCTCAATGAGCAGTTCTTC
TRBV12-5,TRBJ1-2,NA,NA,CASGLVAGRSYGYTF,TGTGCTAGTGGTTTGGTAGCCGGACGTAGCTATGGCTACACCTTC
TRBV9,TRBJ2-3,NA,NA,CASSQTGAVTDTQYF,TGTGCCAGCAGCCAGACAGGTGCGGTCACAGATACGCAGTATTTT
TRBV20-1,TRBJ1-1,NA,NA,CSARDSTEAFF,TGCAGTGCTAGGGACAGCACTGAAGCTTTCTTT
TRBV4-3,TRBJ1-4,NA,NA,CASSQDGRRSNEKLFF,TGCGCCAGCAGCCAAGATGGGAGAAGATCTAATGAAAAACTGTTTTTT
TRBV7-9,TRBJ2-5,NA,TRBD2,CASSLAGAGGETQYF,TGTGCCAGCAGCTTAGCAGGGGCGGGAGGAGAGACCCAGTACTTC
TRBV5-6,TRBJ1-6,NA,TRBD1,CASSLTTRGGQGVSPLHF,TGTGCCAGCAGCTTGACGACACGTGGGGGACAGGGGGTATCACCCCTCCACTTT
TRBV11-3,TRBJ2-7,NA,NA,CASSLDEGQDEQYF,TGTGCCAGCAGCTTAGACGAAGGGCAGGACGAGCAGTACTTC
TRBV15,TRBJ2-5,NA,NA,CATSRDLVSSGETQYF,TGTGCCACCAGCAGAGATCTAGTCTCCTCCGGGGAGACCCAGTACTTC
TRBV30,TRBJ1-6,few,NA,CAWRVLSSYNSPLHF,TGTGCCTGGAGGGTACTAAGCTCCTATAATTCACCCCTCCACTTT
TRBV11-3,TRBJ1-1,NA,NA,CASSPHPRGGTEAFF,TGTGCCAGCAGCCCGCACCCCAGGGGAGGCACTGAAGCTTTCTTT
TRBV11-2,TRBJ1-1,once,NA,CASSLGVGVREAFF,TGTGCCAGCAGCTTAGGGGTCGGGGTGAGGGAAGCTTTCTTT
TRBV5-6,TRBJ1-2,few,TRBD1,CASSWDRGNYGYTF,TGTGCCAGCAGCTGGGACAGGGGAAACTATGGCTACACCTTC
TRBV18,TRBJ2-2,NA,NA,CASSPQGTGELFF,TGTGCCAGCTCACCGCAGGGCACCGGGGAGCTGTTTTTT
TRBV11-2,TRBJ1-4,NA,NA,CASSLSATNEKLFF,TGTGCCAGCAGCTTGAGTGCAACTAATGAAAAACTGTTTTTT
TRBV4-3,TRBJ1-4,few,NA,CASSQGGHQKLFF,TGCGCCAGCAGCCAAGGGGGACACCAAAAACTGTTTTTT
TRBV9,TRBJ2-7,NA,NA,CASSSPTGYRQYF,TGTGCCAGCAGCTCCCCCACAGGGTACAGGCAGTACTTC
TRBV9,TRBJ2-5,NA,TRBD2,CASSPGLAETQYF,TGTGCCAGCAGCCCGGGACTAGCGGAGACCCAGTACTTC
TRBV18,TRBJ1-4,once,NA,CASSQQGGFEKLFF,TGTGCCAGCTCACAACAGGGAGGATTTGAAAAACTGTTTTTT
TRBV7-2,TRBJ1-1,NA,TRBD1,CASSFWTGNTEAFF,TGTGCCAGCAGCTTCTGGACAGGGAACACTGAAGCTTTCTTT
TRBV5-1,TRBJ1-3,NA,NA,CASSPTGLSGNTIYF,TGCGCCTCCAGCCCGACGGGACTCTCTGGAAACACCATATATTTT
TRBV6-5,TRBJ2-2,few,NA,CASRSAFNTGELFF,TGTGCCAGCAGAAGTGCCTTTAACACCGGGGAGCTGTTTTTT
TRBV19,TRBJ2-7,NA,TRBD1,CASSQRTGSYEQYF,TGTGCCAGTAGTCAGAGGACAGGGTCCTACGAGCAGTACTTC
TRBV19,TRBJ2-7,NA,TRBD2,CASSPERGPYEQYF,TGTGCCAGTAGTCCCGAGCGGGGCCCCTACGAGCAGTACTTC
TRBV27,TRBJ1-3,few,NA,CASRLTSSGNTIYF,TGTGCCAGCAGGCTAACAAGCTCTGGAAACACCATATATTTT
TRBV2,TRBJ2-1,once,TRBD2,CASSAASGAYNEQFF,TGTGCCAGCAGTGCGGCTAGCGGGGCTTACAATGAGCAGTTCTTC
TRBV19,TRBJ2-5,NA,NA,CASRYRQTQYF,TGTGCCAGTCGGTATCGACAGACCCAGTACTTC
TRBV15,TRBJ2-7,NA,TRBD1,CATRQGQDSYEQYF,TGTGCCACCAGGCAGGGACAGGACTCCTACGAGCAGTACTTC
TRBV7-9,TRBJ1-2,NA,NA,CASSLATTGTIDGYTF,TGTGCCAGCAGCTTAGCCACAACAGGGACAATTGATGGCTACACCTTC
TRBV12-3/TRBV12-4,TRBJ1-4,NA,NA,CASRPTGGEKLFF,TGTGCCAGCAGGCCCACAGGAGGAGAAAAACTGTTTTTT
TRBV9,TRBJ1-2,NA,NA,CASSVVGGHGYTF,TGTGCCAGCAGCGTAGTAGGGGGGCATGGCTACACCTTC
TRBV5-1,TRBJ2-7,NA,TRBD2,CASSAFIAGESLYEQYF,TGCGCCAGCAGCGCCTTTATAGCGGGGGAATCCCTTTACGAGCAGTACTTC
TRBV3-1/TRBV3-2,TRBJ1-1,NA,NA,CASSQDLGGGNPEAFF,TGTGCCAGCAGCCAAGACCTCGGAGGGGGGAACCCTGAAGCTTTCTTT
TRBV14,TRBJ1-1,NA,TRBD1,CASSQQDRVFPPNKNTEAFF,TGTGCCAGCAGCCAACAGGACAGGGTTTTCCCCCCCAACAAGAACACTGAAGCTTTCTTT
TRBV27,TRBJ1-6,NA,TRBD1,CASSDREDSPLHF,TGTGCCAGCAGTGACAGGGAGGATTCACCCCTCCACTTT
TRBV19,TRBJ1-1,NA,NA,CASSKIQGRGTEAFF,TGTGCCAGTAGTAAAATCCAGGGTCGGGGCACTGAAGCTTTCTTT
TRBV5-1,TRBJ2-3,few,TRBD2,CASSVGLAGGKDTQYF,TGCGCCAGCAGCGTGGGACTAGCGGGAGGAAAAGATACGCAGTATTTT
TRBV29-1,TRBJ2-7,NA,NA,CSAGNPGPYEQYF,TGCAGCGCCGGGAACCCGGGACCTTACGAGCAGTACTTC
TRBV7-3,TRBJ2-5,NA,TRBD1,CASSRQGEETQYF,TGTGCCAGCAGCCGACAGGGAGAAGAGACCCAGTACTTC
TRBV9,TRBJ2-3,NA,NA,CASSVGGGGAGDTQYF,TGTGCCAGCAGCGTAGGTGGCGGCGGCGCTGGAGATACGCAGTATTTT
TRBV2,TRBJ2-5,NA,NA,CASRGMGLGQETQYF,TGTGCCAGCAGGGGGATGGGACTCGGCCAAGAGACCCAGTACTTC
TRBV5-8,TRBJ2-1,NA,TRBD2,CASSAAPLAGGGEQFF,TGTGCCAGCAGCGCTGCACCTCTAGCGGGAGGAGGTGAGCAGTTCTTC
TRBV13,TRBJ1-2,NA,TRBD1,CASSGTGGEIGYTF,TGTGCCAGCAGCGGGACAGGGGGCGAAATTGGCTACACCTTC